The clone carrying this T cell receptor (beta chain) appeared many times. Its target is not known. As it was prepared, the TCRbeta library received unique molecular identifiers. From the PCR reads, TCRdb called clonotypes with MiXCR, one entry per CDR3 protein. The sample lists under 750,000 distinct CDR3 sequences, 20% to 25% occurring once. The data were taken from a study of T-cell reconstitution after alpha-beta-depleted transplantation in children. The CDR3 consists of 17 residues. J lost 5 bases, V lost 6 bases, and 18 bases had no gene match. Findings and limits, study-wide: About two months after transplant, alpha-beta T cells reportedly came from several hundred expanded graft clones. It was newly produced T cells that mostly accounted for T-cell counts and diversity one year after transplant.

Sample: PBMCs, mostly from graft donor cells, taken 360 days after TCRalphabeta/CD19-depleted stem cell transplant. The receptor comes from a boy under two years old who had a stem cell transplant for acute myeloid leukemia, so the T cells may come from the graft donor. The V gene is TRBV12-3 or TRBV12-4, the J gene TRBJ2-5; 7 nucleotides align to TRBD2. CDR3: CASSLWGGPPIDETQYF. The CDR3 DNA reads TGTGCCAGCAGCCTATGGGGGGGACCTCCTATCGACGAGACCCAGTACTTC.